This TCR beta chain was identified during a study of cytomegalovirus exposure and HLA in healthy donors (dated by TCRdb to 2017 to 2019). Describing the broader study: In an earlier analysis of roughly 590 of the donors, 276 Gb of sequence data and 120 million or so unique TCR beta sequences from 150 million to 200 million T cells were reported. An early release covering 550 to 700 HLA-typed donors comprised approximately 300 gigabases of sequencing data and tens of millions of unique TCR sequences. The genetic ancestry cluster associated with self-reported Caucasian donors included roughly four fifths of the roughly 400 genotyped donors. The study aimed to test whether signatures of past pathogen exposure could be identified by cataloging public T cell receptors. The study profiled the T cell repertoires of 500 to 800 subjects by immunosequencing and related them to cytomegalovirus serostatus. Along with the approximately 700-subject first cohort, a separate validation cohort of 120 different subjects was used. High-throughput TCR immunosequencing, statistical association of individual TCRs with disease status, and machine learning were combined to predict cytomegalovirus infection status. To study patterns of TCR occurrence, a later analysis re-analyzed previously published TCR beta repertoires from several hundred donors and added high-resolution HLA genotyping. The later analysis used no new phenotypic data to find candidate immune exposures, relying instead on TCR beta sequences and their occurrence across donors. An earlier analysis of around 540 of the donors applied high-throughput TCR beta sequencing to assess whether each TCR beta V gene segment acted as functional or pseudogenic. Donor age, sex, ethnicity and CMV serostatus were compiled alongside the repertoire data. A later genetic analysis took genome-wide SNP genotypes for about three fifths of the 666 donors and used that subset as a discovery cohort. All discovery cohort repertoires had been generated on a single sequencing platform. Both class I and class II loci were covered by HLA typing, at four-digit resolution. Typing coverage differed by locus: A, B, C, DRB1 and DQB1 were typed in roughly 620-640 donors, DQA1 in 500 to 550, DPA1 in approximately 610, and DPB1 in roughly 470. About five DR-DQ haplotypes were treated as single units for association and clustering because of strong linkage in the cohort. Across around 400 genotyped donors of the cohort, an average of about 250,000 unique TCR beta nucleotide sequences per donor were sequenced, and 15% to 20% of those sequences were non-productive. General findings and caveats noted by the study authors: A later analysis found that most CMV-associated TCR beta chains appeared HLA-restricted, with HLA associations seemingly driven largely by CMV exposure. Some IMGT-functional V segments, including TRBV6-2 and TRBV6-3, could not be distinguished by the 87-base-pair reads and were therefore excluded. According to the authors, the approach could potentially be generalized to other disease states and immunological phenotypes. A cluster of highly shared sequence variants was judged likely to represent a technical artifact of the sequencing pipeline. Several of the top co-occurrence clusters appeared to be linked to parvovirus B19, influenza, CMV and Epstein-Barr virus, according to a later analysis. Cytomegalovirus status was reported to be diagnosed by the classifier with high specificity and sensitivity in both the original and validation cohorts. A further reported finding was that TCR beta sequences accurately predicted the HLA-A and HLA-B alleles for most subjects in the first cohort. A later analysis associated roughly 17,000 TCR beta sequences with specific HLA alleles at a false discovery rate of 0.05. Because HLA typing was unavailable for some donors at each locus, only the typed subset was used in association tests. Broadly in line with IMGT annotations, most TCR beta V segments showed up in productive rearrangements about 90% or about 30% of the time in an earlier analysis of several hundred of the donors. Most TCR sequences were seen in very few donors, while some public TCRs were found in many individuals. The study gave a list of 150 to 200 TCR beta chains associated with cytomegalovirus. The presence/absence analyses assumed that sequencing depth was roughly uniform across donors, and that assumption may not be true. In this cohort, only TCR beta chains were sequenced, and detectable features were limited by the absence of alpha or paired-chain data. A few of the identified cytomegalovirus-associated TCR beta chains were confirmed in vitro to be specific for cytomegalovirus antigens. In a later analysis, HLA-associated TCR beta chains were found to be more clonally expanded and to have lower generation probabilities than equally common non-associated chains. Linkage disequilibrium might explain the correlated functional status among segregating V segments, but an unknown experimental factor could not be ruled out. A later genetic analysis associated a missense DCLRE1C variant with V-gene and J-gene trimming of TCR beta chains, and an independent cohort replicated the association. When HLA alleles, especially DR and DQ, strongly co-occurred, attributing TCR associations to individual alleles was difficult. A later genetic analysis reported fewer N-insertions in productive TCRs among donors in an Asian-associated ancestry cluster than the roughly 690-donor mean. A later analysis found that TCR association rates varied across HLA loci, with DRB1 alleles showing the most associated TCRs and HLA-C alleles the fewest. Immune exposure information for the cohort was limited to CMV serostatus. The earlier analysis of about 600 of the donors excluded some 15 rarely observed V segments, including chromosome 9 orphons, because counts were too low.

The cohort consisted of 600 to 700 healthy bone marrow donors. At the time of sampling, every cohort member was nominally healthy, though immune exposures that went unrecorded were likely present. The donor was CMV seropositive and was included in the group of almost 300 seropositive cohort members. Every donor gave a peripheral blood sample, and the peripheral blood mononuclear cells from that sample were used for TCR beta sequencing. Genomic DNA was extracted from the blood cell samples with the Qiagen DNeasy Blood Extraction Kit. To note about this clone: Its antigen has not been determined. No base-level quality is on record; no much larger clone is a single base apart.

For CDR1 and CDR2, the germline V gene (reference sequence) lists SGHAT and FQDESV. The CDR3 covers 15 residues, taking in both the cysteine and the phenylalanine. Only CDR3 DNA remains: 45 bases, in frame from the first base. V is shortened by 1 base, J by 6 bases, and the region joining them spans 16 bases. Library preparation was by the immunoSEQ multiplex PCR assay. A mixture of 60 forward primers for TCR Vbeta segments and 13 reverse primers for TCR Jbeta segments was used in the multiplex PCR. The CDR3 region of rearranged TCR beta genes was amplified from genomic DNA with a multiplex PCR assay. The Illumina HiSeq System was used to sequence the amplified TCR beta libraries as 87-base-pair reads. Under the source paper's analysis protocol: A later analysis counted approximately 74 million unique TCR beta chains across the 600 to 850 repertoires, and 10 million to 12 million of these chains were shared by at least two donors. To remove PCR and sequencing errors, raw reads were error-corrected and collapsed into unique sequences using a nearest-neighbor algorithm that merged closely related sequences. V, D and J gene segments were assigned by aligning CDR3 sequences to IMGT reference sequences. For a sequence to be retained, a match of at least six nucleotides was required to both a V gene segment and a J gene segment. A rearrangement was called productive if the CDR3 had no stop codons and remained in frame with V and J, and every other rearrangement was called non-productive. CDR3 was defined by IMGT convention, running from the second conserved V-encoded cysteine to the conserved J-encoded phenylalanine. The earlier analysis of around 640 of the donors excluded sequences that lacked an unambiguous match to a single V gene segment. An earlier analysis of several hundred of the donors called V segments functional above 56.7% productive rearrangements and segregating when the between-donor standard deviation exceeded 5%. A statistical classification framework was developed to diagnose cytomegalovirus status using the catalog of TCR beta chain sequences. V and J gene assignment, in a later analysis, came from comparing TCR nucleotide sequences with IMGT/GENE-DB human TR gene sequences. Using the TCRdist pipeline, a later analysis assigned CDR3 sequences along with most-parsimonious VDJ recombination scenarios. In a later analysis, every TCR beta chain was defined by the combination of its CDR3 amino acid sequence and its V-gene family, and reads without a unique V-gene family were dropped. In a later analysis, nearly 600 highly shared, low-generation-probability nucleotide sequences were removed to address suspected cross-contamination and a sequencing artifact. In a later analysis, a clonal expansion index was calculated for each public chain from normalized within-repertoire ranks of inferred template counts. A later analysis computed generation probabilities with a VDJ recombination model fitted to out-of-frame rearrangements, and checked the results against IGoR. A later analysis scored TCR-TCR, TCR-HLA and TCR-CMV co-occurrence with hypergeometric tests, applying a repertoire-size bias correction to TCR pairs. False discovery rates were estimated in a later analysis by permuting HLA or CMV assignments 20 times. In a later analysis, co-occurring TCRs were grouped using DBSCAN, and TCRdist sequence similarity was added for clustering within HLA-allele-positive subsets. For co-occurrence clustering, repertoires with fewer than 30,000 or more than 120,000 public chains were excluded, along with about five repertoires with anomalous nucleotide sharing. Not all clones reach the TCRdb copy of this immuneACCESS table, which keeps in-frame sequences only. Checked studies attribute under half of the gap to unresolved V genes and leave the rest unexplained. V and J calls and clone size follow that table, whereas D and trimming were derived from the DNA. In this sample the table shows approximately 92,000 clones, over 75% of which occur a single time. The ten largest clones add up to 1% to 1.5% of the sample.

In this chain, TRBV11-1 is recombined with TRBJ2-7; TRBD2 is a weak D gene call, 6 bases matching. The specimen sequenced was PBMCs. This TCR came from a girl aged 2-10 years in good health and CMV-seropositive. The CDR3 reads as follows: CASSLGGVRGSEQYF. The nucleotide sequence is given as TGTGCCAGCAGCTTAGGCGGGGTGCGGGGTTCCGAGCAGTACTTC. Outside the CDR3, residues come from the reference TRBV11-1 and TRBJ2-7 proteins, so the full variable domain is: EAEVAQSPRYKITEKSQAVAFWCDPISGHATLYWYRQILGQGPELLVQFQDESVVDDSQLPKDRFSAERLKGVDSTLKIQPAELGDSAMYLCASSLGGVRGSEQYFGPGTRLTVT.